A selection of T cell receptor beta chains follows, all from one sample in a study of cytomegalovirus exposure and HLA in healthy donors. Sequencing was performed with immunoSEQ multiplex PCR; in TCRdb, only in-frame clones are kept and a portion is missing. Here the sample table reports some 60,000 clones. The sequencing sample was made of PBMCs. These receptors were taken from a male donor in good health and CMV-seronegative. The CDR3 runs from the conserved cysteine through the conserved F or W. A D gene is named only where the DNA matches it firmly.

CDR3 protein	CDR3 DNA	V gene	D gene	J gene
CASSRGQGNGYTF	TGTGCCAGCAGTAGGGGACAGGGGAATGGCTACACCTTC	TRBV6-5	TRBD1	TRBJ1-2
CASSPRQGQLPNTEAFF	TGTGCCAGCTCACCACGTCAAGGTCAACTACCGAACACTGAAGCTTTCTTT	TRBV18	-	TRBJ1-1
CASSSEGGAVETQYF	TGCGCCAGCAGCTCGGAGGGGGGGGCCGTAGAGACCCAGTACTTC	TRBV5-1	-	TRBJ2-5
CASSPLDRVAKNIQYF	TGTGCCAGCTCACCACTGGACAGGGTTGCCAAAAACATTCAGTACTTC	TRBV18	TRBD1	TRBJ2-4
CASSQESGGLSNTEAFF	TGCGCCAGCAGCCAAGAGTCGGGGGGACTTTCGAACACTGAAGCTTTCTTT	TRBV4-1	-	TRBJ1-1
CASSFGPSQGRGQPQHF	TGTGCCAGCAGTTTTGGACCATCTCAGGGTAGAGGACAGCCCCAGCATTTT	TRBV28	-	TRBJ1-5
CASWTSGGDFVNEQFF	TGTGCCAGCTGGACCAGCGGGGGGGATTTCGTCAATGAGCAGTTCTTC	TRBV7-9	TRBD2	TRBJ2-1
CASSEVVAGFSGNTIYF	TGTGCCAGCAGTGAAGTGGTGGCAGGCTTCTCTGGAAACACCATATATTTT	TRBV2	-	TRBJ1-3
CSAKSGGSYEQYF	TGCAGCGCTAAAAGCGGGGGGTCCTACGAGCAGTACTTC	TRBV29-1	TRBD2	TRBJ2-7
CAIRQGQGAYEQYF	TGTGCCATCAGACAGGGACAGGGTGCCTACGAGCAGTACTTC	TRBV10-3	TRBD1	TRBJ2-7
CASSLAYGFTGELFF	TGTGCCAGCAGCTTAGCGTACGGGTTCACCGGGGAGCTGTTTTTT	TRBV7-2	-	TRBJ2-2
CASSLRAGRDYEQYF	TGTGCCAGCAGCCTAAGAGCGGGGCGGGACTACGAGCAGTACTTC	TRBV9	TRBD2	TRBJ2-7
CASSDPGGGETQYF	TGTGCCAGCAGCGACCCAGGGGGCGGAGAGACCCAGTACTTC	TRBV7-9	TRBD1	TRBJ2-5
CASSPGTTPTYEQYF	TGTGCCAGCAGCCCCGGGACTACGCCTACCTACGAGCAGTACTTC	TRBV11-3	TRBD2	TRBJ2-7
CASSQDTRAGVRDTQYF	TGTGCCAGCAGCCAAGATACCCGAGCGGGAGTAAGAGATACGCAGTATTTT	TRBV4-2	TRBD2	TRBJ2-3
CASSKVRGRGDTQYF	TGTGCCAGCAGCAAAGTCAGGGGGCGAGGAGATACGCAGTATTTT	TRBV21-1	-	TRBJ2-3